Presented here are 30 T cell receptor beta chains from one specimen sequenced in a study of T cell responses to AZD1222 COVID-19 vaccine. The protocol was immunoSEQ multiplex PCR, while the TCRdb copy is restricted to in-frame clones and leaves out a portion. The sample yields some 140,000 clones, more than 85% seen once. Sample: peripheral blood, taken on day 0 of AZD1222 vaccination. These receptors were taken from an adult in good health.

This clone was recorded once. The J gene is TRBJ1-6, the V gene TRBV2; no definite D call. This CDR3 spans 18 amino acids. Between the trimmed V and J ends, which lost 2 bases and 2 bases, there was a span of 16 bases. The germline V gene has CDR1 SNHLY and CDR2 FYNNEI. The CDR3: CASSEFGLQGTYNSPLHF. The CDR3, as DNA: TGTGCCAGCAGTGAATTCGGGCTTCAAGGAACCTATAATTCACCCCTCCACTTT.

The chain joins TRBV20-1 to TRBJ1-1; the D is unclear. In germline, CDR1 is DFQATT, CDR2 SNEGSKA (reference sequence). The CDR3 consists of 11 residues. V dropped 7 bases and J dropped 0 bases, with 6 bases sitting between them. CDR3 amino acids: CSVALNTEAFF. The CDR3 DNA sequence: TGCAGTGTCGCGTTGAACACTGAAGCTTTCTTT.

The CDR3 sequence is CASSPLQGAMETQYF. CDR3 bases: TGTGCCAGCAGCCCCTTACAGGGGGCGATGGAGACCCAGTACTTC. The chain has TRBV6-5 and TRBJ2-5; the match to TRBD1 covers 9 bases. The germline CDR1 and CDR2 sequences are MNHEY and SVGAGI. V lost 6 bases to trimming and J lost 5 bases; unmatched junction nucleotides: 10. The CDR3 extends over 15 amino acids.

The chain links TRBV3-1 (or the pseudogene TRBV3-2) to TRBJ1-2, with 10 bases aligning to TRBD1. Germline V gene lookup returns CDR1 LGHDT and CDR2 YNNKEL (reference sequence). With 6 bases clipped from V and 2 bases from J, the junction kept 3 bases outside the gene matches. The CDR3 runs 14 residues. The CDR3 DNA is TGTGCCAGCAGGGGACAGGGGAGAAACTATGGCTACACCTTC. Amino acid sequence: CASRGQGRNYGYTF.

The chain links TRBV15 to TRBJ2-4, with D perhaps given as TRBD1 or TRBD2 (6 bases each). CDR1 is LNHNV and CDR2 is YYDKDF in the germline V gene (reference sequence). The CDR3 consists of 15 residues. V was cut by 2 bases and J by 7 bases, with 15 bases left in between. DNA for the CDR3: TGTGCCACCAGCAGAAGGGGGGCCTCTACGAACATTCAGTACTTC. It yields the protein CATSRRGASTNIQYF.

The chain has TRBV11-2 and TRBJ1-2, with D hard to call. The V end lost 5 bases, the J end lost 4 bases, and 8 bases lay between the germline ends. This CDR3 is 12 amino acids long. Germline assignment: CDR1 SGHAT and CDR2 FQNNGV. CDR3 protein: CASSRGLYGYTF. In DNA, the CDR3 is TGTGCCAGCAGCCGGGGTCTCTATGGCTACACCTTC.

CDR3 protein: CASSINGRQPQHF. Here the CDR3 DNA reads TGTGCCAGTAGTATTAATGGTAGACAGCCCCAGCATTTT. The chain employs TRBV19 and TRBJ1-5, with D uncertain. The CDR3 sequence is 13 residues long. Germline V gives CDR1 LNHDA, CDR2 SQIVND (reference sequence). Deletions cut 3 bases from V and 7 bases from J, with 10 bases between.

This chain connects TRBV19 to TRBJ1-5; unclear D gene. Deletions cut 0 bases from V and 2 bases from J, with 14 bases between. The CDR3 is 17 amino acids. The V gene's germline CDR1 is LNHDA and CDR2 SQIVND (reference sequence). The CDR3 nucleotides are TGTGCCAGTAGTATAGAGGGGAGACTTGGCGGCAATCAGCCCCAGCATTTT. It is translated as CASSIEGRLGGNQPQHF.

The chain combines TRBV19 with TRBJ2-3; the D is unclear. V was cut by 4 bases and J by 0 bases, with 8 bases left in between. Germline V lookup: CDR1 LNHDA, CDR2 SQIVND (reference sequence). This CDR3 is built from 14 residues. CDR3: CASSRARSTDTQYF. CDR3 DNA sequence: TGTGCCAGTAGTAGAGCACGGAGCACAGATACGCAGTATTTT.

The CDR3 region is CASSLSGPPQPQFF. CDR3 in DNA: TGTGCCAGCAGCCTCTCGGGGCCACCGCAACCCCAGTTCTTC. The genes are TRBV3-1 (or the pseudogene TRBV3-2) and TRBJ2-1; either TRBD1 or TRBD2 may supply D (5 bases each). The CDR3 is 14 residues long. V was shortened by 4 bases and J by 13 bases, with 20 bases between the two germline ends. CDR1 and CDR2 (germline): LGHDT, YNNKEL (reference sequence).

The chain has TRBV6-5 and TRBJ2-7; no clear D. The V end lost 4 bases, the J end lost 2 bases, and 9 bases lay between the germline ends. This CDR3 is 13 amino acids long. Germline CDR1 is MNHEY and CDR2 is SVGAGI. CDR3 coding DNA: TGTGCCAGCAGTTTGAACCAAGCCTACGAGCAGTACTTC. Encoded protein: CASSLNQAYEQYF.

This rearrangement joins TRBV5-1 to TRBJ1-3, with D unresolved. Per the germline V gene, CDR1 is SGHRS and CDR2 is YFSETQ. With 0 bases removed from V and 0 bases from J, the gap between germline ends came to 10 bases. CDR3 size: 16 residues. CDR3 loop: CASSLAQLRSGNTIYF. The CDR3 nucleotides are TGCGCCAGCAGCTTGGCTCAGTTGCGCTCTGGAAACACCATATATTTT.

The chain employs TRBV11-2 and TRBJ2-7; D unclear. Germline CDR1 SGHAT, CDR2 FQNNGV. Trimming removed 1 base from V and 0 bases from J, with 10 bases in between. The CDR3 has 15 amino acids. The CDR3 nucleotides are TGTGCCAGCAGCTTAGTCCTTGACAACTCCTACGAGCAGTACTTC. This codes for CASSLVLDNSYEQYF.

This rearrangement joins TRBV6-5 to TRBJ2-7; D is uncertain. V was shortened by 7 bases and J by 7 bases, with 14 bases between the two germline ends. Per the germline V gene, CDR1 is MNHEY and CDR2 is SVGAGI. The CDR3 covers 12 residues. The CDR3 coding sequence is TGTGCCAGCACCCCTGAGGTAGGTGAGCAGTACTTC. Its protein product is CASTPEVGEQYF.

The V call is TRBV5-1, the J call TRBJ1-2; TRBD1 matches 10 bases. This CDR3 contains 15 residues. Per the germline V gene, CDR1 is SGHRS and CDR2 is YFSETQ. V was pared by 3 bases and J by 0 bases, with 2 bases of the junction left unmatched. The CDR3 nucleotides are TGCGCCAGCAGCTCGGGACAGGGGCCTAACTATGGCTACACCTTC. Its protein product is CASSSGQGPNYGYTF. Variable domain in full (rest from reference TRBV5-1 and TRBJ1-2): KAGVTQTPRYLIKTRGQQVTLSCSPISGHRSVSWYQQTPGQGLQFLFEYFSETQRNKGNFPGRFSGRQFSNSRSEMNVSTLELGDSALYLCASSSGQGPNYGYTFGSGTRLTVV.

V and J are TRBV6-5 and TRBJ1-2; 9 bases are shared with TRBD1. The CDR3 sequence is 16 residues long. Trimming at V came to 1 base and at J to 8 bases, leaving 11 bases not matched to a gene. CDR1 and CDR2 from the germline V gene are MNHEY and SVGAGI. The chain's CDR3 is CASSYFRTGDGEGYTF. For the CDR3, the DNA is TGTGCCAGCAGTTACTTTAGGACAGGGGACGGGGAGGGCTACACCTTC.

J is TRBJ1-2 and V is TRBV19; D is unresolved. Germline values: CDR1 LNHDA, CDR2 SQIVND (reference sequence). The CDR3 covers 14 residues. V was clipped by 7 bases and J by 7 bases, with 19 bases between them. CDR3 loop: CASTPERPGGGYTF. The CDR3 nucleotides are TGTGCCAGTACCCCCGAGCGTCCGGGAGGTGGCTACACCTTC.

The V call is TRBV6-1, the J call TRBJ1-3; D unclear. The CDR3 contains 13 residues. Germline V CDR1 and CDR2: MNHNS, SASEGT. V was shortened by 1 base and J by 4 bases, with 5 bases between the two germline ends. CDR3 in DNA: TGTGCCAGCAGTGAAGGGAGGGGAAACACCATATATTTT. Translation: CASSEGRGNTIYF.

This chain links TRBV6-6 with TRBJ2-5, with D perhaps TRBD2 (6 bases). This CDR3 spans 15 amino acids. Germline CDR1 and CDR2: MNHNY and SVGAGI (reference sequence). The germline V and J ends were trimmed by 7 bases and 4 bases, with 19 bases remaining between them. This CDR3 is CASMDGGARGETQYF. CDR3 nucleotides: TGTGCCAGCATGGATGGAGGGGCGAGGGGAGAGACCCAGTACTTC.

The V gene is TRBV30, the J gene TRBJ1-1, with D maybe TRBD1 (6 bases). V lost 6 bases and J lost 4, with 15 bases in between. The CDR3 runs to 13 residues. Germline V gene lookup returns CDR1 GTSNPN and CDR2 SVGIG (reference sequence). The CDR3: CACTEGGLTEAFF. Here the CDR3 DNA reads TGTGCCTGCACCGAGGGGGGGCTCACTGAAGCTTTCTTT.

This chain links TRBV6-5 with TRBJ2-7; 9 bases match TRBD1. This CDR3 has 13 amino acids. The V gene's germline CDR1 is MNHEY and CDR2 SVGAGI. Losses at the gene ends were 6 bases for V and 3 bases for J; bases not matched to a gene: 3. The CDR3 protein is CASSRQGVYEQYF. In DNA, the CDR3 is TGTGCCAGCAGCCGACAGGGGGTCTACGAGCAGTACTTC.

The chain links TRBV4-2 to TRBJ2-1; 9 nucleotides match TRBD2. V shed 1 base, J shed 0 bases, and the junction held 10 bases outside the gene matches. Germline V gene sequence: CDR1 LGHNA, CDR2 YNFKEQ. The CDR3 contains 19 residues. Written as DNA, the CDR3 is TGTGCCAGCAGCCAAGGAGGGAGCGGGGGGACTAACTCCTACAATGAGCAGTTCTTC. Its translation is CASSQGGSGGTNSYNEQFF.

This clone was seen only a few times. This chain uses TRBV28 with TRBJ1-3, with D perhaps matching TRBD1 (5 bases). Germline CDR1 is MDHEN and CDR2 is SYDVKM. This CDR3 is 12 amino acids long. Deletions cut 8 bases from V and 3 bases from J, with 8 bases between. The CDR3 sequence: CASEGNGNTIYF. In nucleotides, the CDR3 is TGTGCCAGCGAGGGGAATGGAAACACCATATATTTT.

CDR3 region: CASSQGLPLTVKISPLHF. DNA of the CDR3: TGCGCCAGCAGCCAAGGCTTGCCTTTGACAGTAAAAATTTCACCCCTCCACTTT. This chain joins TRBV4-1 and TRBJ1-6, with D tentatively TRBD1 (5 bases). V dropped 1 base and J dropped 9 bases, with 22 bases sitting between them. This CDR3 has 18 amino acids. The V gene's germline CDR1 is MGHRA and CDR2 YSYEKL.

This clone was counted a few times. The J gene is TRBJ2-1, the V gene TRBV19; D unclear. This CDR3 comprises 16 residues. Looked up from germline, CDR1 is LNHDA and CDR2 is SQIVND (reference sequence). V lost 0 bases, J lost 5 bases, and 14 bases lay in between. This CDR3 reads CASSIDPRAGNNEQFF. The DNA of the CDR3 is TGTGCCAGTAGTATAGATCCCCGGGCAGGAAACAATGAGCAGTTCTTC.

V and J are TRBV7-9 and TRBJ1-2; D unclear. The CDR3 extends over 14 amino acids. In germline, CDR1 is SEHNR, CDR2 FQNEAQ (reference sequence). The germline V and J ends were trimmed by 3 bases and 3 bases, with 11 bases remaining between them. Here the CDR3 reads CASSLGIGDYGYTF. The CDR3 bases are TGTGCCAGCAGCTTGGGAATTGGAGACTATGGCTACACCTTC.

V is TRBV18 and J is TRBJ2-7; D not resolved. The ends were cut back, 0 bases at V and 2 bases at J, with 11 bases in the middle. The CDR3 has 15 residues. Germline values: CDR1 KGHSH, CDR2 LQKENI. The CDR3 region has the DNA TGTGCCAGCTCACCACCAGTCCAGGCCACCTACGAGCAGTACTTC. Its protein is CASSPPVQATYEQYF.

The rearrangement uses TRBV11-2 and TRBJ1-3, with D unresolved. V was clipped by 0 bases and J by 1 base, with 1 base between them. The CDR3 has 13 residues. Germline V gives CDR1 SGHAT, CDR2 FQNNGV. The CDR3 nucleotides read TGTGCCAGCAGCTTAGAGTCTGGAAACACCATATATTTT. Translating gives CASSLESGNTIYF.

This clone has just one count. The chain carries TRBV27 and TRBJ1-5, with no clear D. CDR1 and CDR2 from the germline V gene are MNHEY and SMNVEV (reference sequence). The CDR3 has 14 amino acids. Trimming took off 5 bases at V and 2 bases at J, with 10 bases between the two ends. Here the CDR3 reads CASSPRTGNQPQHF. In nucleotides, the CDR3 is TGTGCCAGCAGTCCGAGGACCGGCAATCAGCCCCAGCATTTT.

This clone was recorded only once. The genes are TRBV6-5 and TRBJ1-5, with TRBD1 matching 9 bases. Unmatched junction bases numbered 7, after V lost 0 bases and J lost 10 bases. This CDR3 comprises 15 residues. From germline, CDR1 is MNHEY and CDR2 SVGAGI. CDR3 amino acids: CASSYSRTGASPQHF. The DNA for the CDR3 is TGTGCCAGCAGTTACTCCAGGACAGGGGCTTCCCCCCAGCATTTT.